The present T cell receptor beta chain was sequenced within a study of blood T cell repertoires in COVID-19. Study-level background: Collection of acute and convalescent COVID-19 samples took place in the United States, Italy and Spain. The cDNA or gDNA used as material had been derived from T cells, B-cell-depleted T cells, or PBMCs.

This clone was found many times. The CDR3 runs to 20 residues. Repertoires were generated with immunoSEQ multiplex PCR, while TCRdb's copy carries only in-frame clones and drops some. Here the sample spans some 340,000 clones, roughly 85% being singletons. Material: peripheral blood. This sequence originates from a woman aged 18 to 35 with acute or convalescent COVID-19. J is TRBJ2-7 and V is TRBV1; the table's D gene call, TRBD2, was not cross checked with the DNA. TRBV1 is a pseudogene. Written as DNA, the CDR3 is TGCACCAGCAGCCAAGCCCCCCTGGCCTTCGGCGGGAGACCACCTGGCGAGCAGTACTTC. Translation: CTSSQAPLAFGGRPPGEQYF.